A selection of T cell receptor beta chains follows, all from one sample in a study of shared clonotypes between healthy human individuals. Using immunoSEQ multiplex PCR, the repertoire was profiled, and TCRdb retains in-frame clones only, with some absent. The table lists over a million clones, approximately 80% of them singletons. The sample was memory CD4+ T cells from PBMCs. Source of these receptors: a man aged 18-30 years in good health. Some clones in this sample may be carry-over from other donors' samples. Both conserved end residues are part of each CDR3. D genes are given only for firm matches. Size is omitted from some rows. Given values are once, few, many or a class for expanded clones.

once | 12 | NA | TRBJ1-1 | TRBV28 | TGTGCCAGCAGTTTGAGACAGGTTGAAGCTTTCTTT | CASSLRQVEAFF
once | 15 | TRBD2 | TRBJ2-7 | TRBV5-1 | TGCGCCAGCAGCGCAACGGGAGGCCGCTCCTACGAGCAGTACTTC | CASSATGGRSYEQYF
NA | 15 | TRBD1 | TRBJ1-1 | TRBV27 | TGTGCCAGCAGTTTCAGGGACAGGGAGAACACTGAAGCTTTCTTT | CASSFRDRENTEAFF
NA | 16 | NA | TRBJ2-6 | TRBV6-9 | TGTGCCAGCAGTTGGACCGAAGGCTCTGGGGCCAACGTCCTGACTTTC | CASSWTEGSGANVLTF
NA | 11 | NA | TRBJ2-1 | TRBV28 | TGTGCCAGCAGCTATAGCGGCGAGCAGTTCTTC | CASSYSGEQFF
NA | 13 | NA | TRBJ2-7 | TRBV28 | TGTGCCAGCAGTTTAGGGACGCCAGCCGCGCAGTACTTC | CASSLGTPAAQYF
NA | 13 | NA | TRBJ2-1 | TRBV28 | TGTGCCAGCAGTTGGGCCCGGGGGAATGAGCAGTTCTTC | CASSWARGNEQFF
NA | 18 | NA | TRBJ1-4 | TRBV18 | TGTGCCAGCTCGCCGAACAAGGCGAGACGGGCCACTAATGAAAAACTGTTTTTT | CASSPNKARRATNEKLFF
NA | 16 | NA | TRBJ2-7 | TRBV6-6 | TGTGCCAGCAGTTACCTTACACTAGGGCCGACCTACGAGCAGTACTTC | CASSYLTLGPTYEQYF
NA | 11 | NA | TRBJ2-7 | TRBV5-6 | TGTGCCAGCCAGAAAAACTACGAGCAGTACTTC | CASQKNYEQYF
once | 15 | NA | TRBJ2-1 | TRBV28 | TGTGCCAGCATCCTAAACTGGGCGTCCTACAATGAGCAGTTCTTC | CASILNWASYNEQFF
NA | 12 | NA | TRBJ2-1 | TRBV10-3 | TGTGCCATCAGTGAACCTTCTAGCGAGCCGTTCTTC | CAISEPSSEPFF
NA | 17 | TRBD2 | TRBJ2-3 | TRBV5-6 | TGTGCCAGCAGCTTGGTTGGGGGGGAGACACGCACAGATACGCAGTATTTT | CASSLVGGETRTDTQYF
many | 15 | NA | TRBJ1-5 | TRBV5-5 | TGTGCCAGCAGCTTGGGCAGGGGAGATGGACAGCCCCAGCATTTT | CASSLGRGDGQPQHF
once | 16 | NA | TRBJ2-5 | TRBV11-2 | TGTGCCAGCAGCTTCCTCCCCAGGGAACGCCAAGAGACCCAGTACTTC | CASSFLPRERQETQYF
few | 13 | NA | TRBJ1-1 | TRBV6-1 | TGTGCCAGCAGATTGACATTGAACACTGAAGCTTTCTTT | CASRLTLNTEAFF
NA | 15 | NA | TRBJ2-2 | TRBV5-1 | TGCGCCAGCAGCCCCCGACAGGCGAACACCGGGGAGCTGTTTTTT | CASSPRQANTGELFF
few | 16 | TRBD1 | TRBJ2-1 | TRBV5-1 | TGCGCCAGCAGCTTGGGAGGGACAGGGGCCTACAATGAGCAGTTCTTC | CASSLGGTGAYNEQFF
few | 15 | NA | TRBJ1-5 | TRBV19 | TGTGCCAGTAGTATTTCTACAGTACAAAATCAGCCCCAGCATTTT | CASSISTVQNQPQHF
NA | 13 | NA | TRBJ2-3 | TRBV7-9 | TGTGCCAGCAGCTTCTTTAGCACAGATACGCAGTATTTT | CASSFFSTDTQYF
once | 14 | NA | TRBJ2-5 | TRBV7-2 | TGTGCCAGCAGCTCATTCTGGGTCGGGGAGACCCAGTACTTC | CASSSFWVGETQYF
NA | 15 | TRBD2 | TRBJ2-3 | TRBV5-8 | TGTGCCAGCAGTCCGAGCGGGAGATTTACAGATACGCAGTATTTT | CASSPSGRFTDTQYF
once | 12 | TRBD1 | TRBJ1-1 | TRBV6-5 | TGTGCCAGCCATGCGACAGGGGCTGAAGCTTTCTTT | CASHATGAEAFF
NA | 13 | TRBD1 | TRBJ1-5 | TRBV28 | TGTGCCAGTACAACAGGGGGCGGACAGCCCCAGCATTTT | CASTTGGGQPQHF
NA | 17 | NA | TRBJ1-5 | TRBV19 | TGTGCCAGTACCACGGGAGGGAAGGGGCGAGGCAATCAGCCCCAGCATTTT | CASTTGGKGRGNQPQHF
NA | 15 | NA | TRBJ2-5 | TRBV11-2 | TGTGCCAGCAGCTTCACGGGAGCGGTTCGAGAGACCCAGTACTTC | CASSFTGAVRETQYF
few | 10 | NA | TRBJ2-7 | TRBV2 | TGTGCCAGCAGAACGGGGGAGCAGTACTTC | CASRTGEQYF
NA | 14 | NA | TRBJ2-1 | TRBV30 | TGTGCCTGGAGGGTCGTGAGGGGGTACAATGAGCAGTTCTTC | CAWRVVRGYNEQFF
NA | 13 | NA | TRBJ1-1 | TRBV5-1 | TGCGCCAGCAGCCTCGACCCCAGGGCTGAAGCTTTCTTT | CASSLDPRAEAFF
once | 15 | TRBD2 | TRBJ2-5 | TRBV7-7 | TGTGCCAGCAGCTTAGTAGGGACTAGAGAGGAGACCCAGTACTTC | CASSLVGTREETQYF
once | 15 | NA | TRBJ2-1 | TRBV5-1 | TGCGCCAGCAGTGTCGTAGCGAACTCCTACAATGAGCAGTTCTTC | CASSVVANSYNEQFF
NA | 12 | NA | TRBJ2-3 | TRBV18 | TGTGCCAGCTCACCCCTCAGGGATACGCAGTATTTT | CASSPLRDTQYF
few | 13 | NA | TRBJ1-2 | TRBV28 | TGTGCCAGCACCGTATTGGGAAGCTATGGCTACACCTTC | CASTVLGSYGYTF
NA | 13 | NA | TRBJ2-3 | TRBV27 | TGTGCCAGCAGGTCCACTAGTGGTTATACGCAGTATTTT | CASRSTSGYTQYF
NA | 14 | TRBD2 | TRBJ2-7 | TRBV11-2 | TGTGCCAGCAGCGCCACTAGCGGGAGATACGAGCAGTACTTC | CASSATSGRYEQYF
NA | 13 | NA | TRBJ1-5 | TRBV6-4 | TGTGCCAGCAGTGACTCTTGGGGGCAGCCCCAGCATTTT | CASSDSWGQPQHF
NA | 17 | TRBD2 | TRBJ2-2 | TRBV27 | TGTGCCAGCAGCCCGGGGAGGGGATTCGGTCGCACCGGGGAGCTGTTTTTT | CASSPGRGFGRTGELFF
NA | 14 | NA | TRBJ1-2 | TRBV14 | TGTGCCAGCAGCCATCAGGCGCTGCGCTATGGCTACACCTTC | CASSHQALRYGYTF
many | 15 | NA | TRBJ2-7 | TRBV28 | TGTGCCAGCAGTCCGCAGGGGGGTAGGTCTTACGAGCAGTACTTC | CASSPQGGRSYEQYF
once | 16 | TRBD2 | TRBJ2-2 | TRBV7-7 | TGTGCCAGCAGCTTAGGGGCTAGCGGGACCCCCGGGGAGCTGTTTTTT | CASSLGASGTPGELFF
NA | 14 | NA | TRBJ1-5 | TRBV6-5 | TGTGCCAGCAGACCCGACAGGAGCAATCAGCCCCAGCATTTT | CASRPDRSNQPQHF
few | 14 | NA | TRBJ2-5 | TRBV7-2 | TGTGCCAGCAGCCCCCCTAGACCCTGGGAGACCCAGTACTTC | CASSPPRPWETQYF
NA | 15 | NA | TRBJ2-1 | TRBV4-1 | TGCGCCAGCAGCCAAGCAGGCACTGTAGACAATGAGCAGTTCTTC | CASSQAGTVDNEQFF
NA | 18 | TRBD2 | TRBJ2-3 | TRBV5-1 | TGCGCCAGCAGCTTTGTAGCGGGAGAAGAGAGAGCCCCAGATACGCAGTATTTT | CASSFVAGEERAPDTQYF